This T cell receptor beta chain was recovered during a study of blood T cell repertoires in COVID-19. Measured with immunoSEQ multiplex PCR; TCRdb has only the in-frame clones, and not every one. The sample carries roughly 69,000 clones, 86% recorded once. V shed 1 base and J 3 bases; nucleotides not matched to a gene: 10. The CDR3 spans 18 residues. Germline CDR1 reads SGHNT; CDR2 reads YENEEA. The sequenced material came from peripheral blood. This rearrangement joins TRBV11-3 to TRBJ2-1; 9 bases fit TRBD2. The TCR comes from a man aged 50 or older with active COVID-19. The CDR3 bases are TGTGCCAGCAGCTTAGGACGAGTGGCGGGGGGGCTCTACAATGAGCAGTTCTTC. This gives the protein CASSLGRVAGGLYNEQFF.